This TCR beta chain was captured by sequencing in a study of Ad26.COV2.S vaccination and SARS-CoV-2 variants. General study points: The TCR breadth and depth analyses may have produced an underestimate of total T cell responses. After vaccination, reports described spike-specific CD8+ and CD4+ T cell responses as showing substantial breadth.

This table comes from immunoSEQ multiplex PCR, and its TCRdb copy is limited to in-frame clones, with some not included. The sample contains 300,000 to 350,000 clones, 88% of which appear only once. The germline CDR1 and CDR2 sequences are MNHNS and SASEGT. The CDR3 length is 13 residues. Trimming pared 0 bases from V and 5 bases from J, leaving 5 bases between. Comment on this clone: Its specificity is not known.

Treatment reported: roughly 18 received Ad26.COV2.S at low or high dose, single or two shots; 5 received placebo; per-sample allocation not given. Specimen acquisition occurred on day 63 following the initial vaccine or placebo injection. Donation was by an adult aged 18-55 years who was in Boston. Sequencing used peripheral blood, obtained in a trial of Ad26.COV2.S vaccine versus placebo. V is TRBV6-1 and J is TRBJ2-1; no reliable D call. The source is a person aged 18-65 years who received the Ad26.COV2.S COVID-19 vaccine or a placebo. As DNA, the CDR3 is TGTGCCAGCAGTGAAGCACTGCACAATGAGCAGTTCTTC. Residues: CASSEALHNEQFF.